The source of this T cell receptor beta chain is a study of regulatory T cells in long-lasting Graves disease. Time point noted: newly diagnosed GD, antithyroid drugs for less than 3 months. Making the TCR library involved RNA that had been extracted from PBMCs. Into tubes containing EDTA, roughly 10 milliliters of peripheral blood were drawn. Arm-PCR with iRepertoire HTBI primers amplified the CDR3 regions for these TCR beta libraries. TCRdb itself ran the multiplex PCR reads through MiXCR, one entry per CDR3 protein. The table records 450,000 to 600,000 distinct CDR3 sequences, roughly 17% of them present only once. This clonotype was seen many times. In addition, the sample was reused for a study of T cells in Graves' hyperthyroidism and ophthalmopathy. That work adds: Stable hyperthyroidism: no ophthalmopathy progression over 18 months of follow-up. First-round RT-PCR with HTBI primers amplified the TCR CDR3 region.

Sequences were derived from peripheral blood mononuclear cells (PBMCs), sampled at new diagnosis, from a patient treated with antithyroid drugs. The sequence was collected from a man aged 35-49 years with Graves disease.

The CDR3 sequence is CASSSFGAKGYNEQFF. The CDR3 coding sequence is TGTGCCAGCAGCTCCTTTGGGGCTAAGGGGTACAATGAGCAGTTCTTC. V gene TRBV28 combines with J gene TRBJ2-1; a possible D gene is TRBD1 (5 bases). V dropped 6 bases and J dropped 4 bases, with 19 bases sitting between them. CDR1 is MDHEN and CDR2 is SYDVKM in the germline V gene. The CDR3 has 16 amino acids. The full variable domain, rest sourced from reference TRBV28 and TRBJ2-1, is DVKVTQSSRYLVKRTGEKVFLECVQDMDHENMFWYRQDPGLGLRLIYFSYDVKMKEKGDIPEGYSVSREKKERFSLILESASTNQTSMYLCASSSFGAKGYNEQFFGPGTRLTVL.